This T cell receptor (beta chain) was recovered during a study of graft-versus-host responses after intestinal transplantation. Study overall: Multivisceral, liver-intestinal, or isolated intestinal transplants were received by the recipients.

The germline V gene has CDR1 SGHNT and CDR2 YYREEE (reference sequence). Trimming cost V 1 base and J 1 base, with 8 bases left between them. CDR3 size: 14 residues. As concerns this clone: Antigen: not known.

Some clones are missing from TCRdb's copy, which holds only in-frame ones; the method was immunoSEQ multiplex PCR. The sample consists of 90,000 to 120,000 clones, 87% of them appearing once. Study-level points and caveats: Levels of circulating GvH clones at their peak were associated with early post-transplant HvG declines. Within allografts, high graft-versus-host to host-versus-graft clonal ratios were seen among patients with graft-donor T cell macrochimerism.

The sequenced sample was unstimulated CD4+ T cells sorted from spleen or lymph node cells, obtained before transplant. This TCR was recovered from a human donor who was the organ donor for an intestinal transplant. V usage is TRBV5-4 and J usage is TRBJ1-1, with D hard to call. Here the CDR3 reads CASSLQVGNTEAFF. The CDR3 DNA reads TGTGCCAGCAGCTTGCAGGTGGGGAACACTGAAGCTTTCTTT.